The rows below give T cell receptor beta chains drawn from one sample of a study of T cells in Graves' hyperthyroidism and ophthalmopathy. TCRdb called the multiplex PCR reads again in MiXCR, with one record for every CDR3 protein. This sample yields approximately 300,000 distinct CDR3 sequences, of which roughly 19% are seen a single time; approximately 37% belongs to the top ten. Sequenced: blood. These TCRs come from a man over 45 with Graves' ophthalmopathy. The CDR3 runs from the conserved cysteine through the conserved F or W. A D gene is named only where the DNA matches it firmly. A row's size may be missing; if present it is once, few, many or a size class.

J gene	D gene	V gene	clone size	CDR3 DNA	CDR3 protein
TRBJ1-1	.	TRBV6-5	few	TGTGCCAGCAGTTACGAGGGGGGGACGGCAGCTTTCTTT	CASSYEGGTAAFF
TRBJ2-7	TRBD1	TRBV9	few	TGTGCCAGCAGCGTTGCCGGGACAGGGAACGAGCAGTACTTC	CASSVAGTGNEQYF
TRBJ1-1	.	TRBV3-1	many	TGTGCCAGCAGACGGGGACACCAGAACACTGAAGCTTTCTTT	CASRRGHQNTEAFF
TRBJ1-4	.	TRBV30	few	TGTGCCTGGGCCAGAAGGGAAAAACTGTTTTTT	CAWARREKLFF
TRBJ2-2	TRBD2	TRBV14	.	TGTGCCAGCAGCCAAGATATAGCGGGGTCGAGAACCGGGGAGCTGTTTTTT	CASSQDIAGSRTGELFF
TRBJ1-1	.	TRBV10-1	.	TGCGCCAGCAACGGGTTACGTCTACTCGCTGAAGCTTTCTTT	CASNGLRLLAEAFF
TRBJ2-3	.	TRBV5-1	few	TGCGCCAGCGCTACCTGGCGGAATACAGATACGCAGTATTTT	CASATWRNTDTQYF
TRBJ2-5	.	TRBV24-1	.	TGTGCCACCAGCGCGGAGGGGGGCGGAGAGACCCAGTACTTC	CATSAEGGGETQYF
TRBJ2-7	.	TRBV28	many	TGTGCCAGCAGACTCATCGGGGGGCTTTACGAGCAGTACTTC	CASRLIGGLYEQYF
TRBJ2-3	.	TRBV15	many	TGTGCCACCAGCTCGGGCGCTAGCGCTAGCACAGATACGCAGTATTTT	CATSSGASASTDTQYF
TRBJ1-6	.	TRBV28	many	TGTGCCAGCAGGACACCGGGACAAGATAATTCACCCCTCCACTTT	CASRTPGQDNSPLHF
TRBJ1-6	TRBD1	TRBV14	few	TGTGCCAGCAGCCAAGGGCAGGGGGTTAATTCACCCCTCCACTTT	CASSQGQGVNSPLHF
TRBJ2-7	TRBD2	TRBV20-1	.	TGCAGTGCTAGGACTAGCGGGACCTACGAGCAGTACTTC	CSARTSGTYEQYF
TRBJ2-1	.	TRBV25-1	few	TGTGCCAGCAGTGGTGAGACAGGGAGGTCGGTCTACAATGAGCAGTTCTTC	CASSGETGRSVYNEQFF
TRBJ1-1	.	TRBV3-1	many	TGTGCCAGCAGCCTCAAGTGGGACCCGACAGGTATGAACACTGAAGCTTTCTTT	CASSLKWDPTGMNTEAFF
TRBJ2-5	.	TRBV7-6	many	TGTGCCAGCAGCTTAGAGGGGGGCGGAGGAGAGACCCAGTACTTC	CASSLEGGGGETQYF
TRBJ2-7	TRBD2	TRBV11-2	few	TGTGCCAGCAGCTTAGCGGCTAGCGGGAGGGTAAAATCCTACGAGCAGTACTTC	CASSLAASGRVKSYEQYF
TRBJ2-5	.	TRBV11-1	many	TGTGCCAGCAGCTTAGCGCAGGGACCAGTCCAAGAGACCCAGTACTTC	CASSLAQGPVQETQYF
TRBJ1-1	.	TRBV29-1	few	TGCAGCGTTCCGGGAGACACTGAAGCTTTCTTT	CSVPGDTEAFF
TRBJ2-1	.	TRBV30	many	TGTGCCTCCCAGCGGAGTCAGTGGAATGAGCAGTTCTTC	CASQRSQWNEQFF
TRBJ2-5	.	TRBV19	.	TGTGCCAGTAGTATGAGTAGCGGAACAGAGACCCAGTACTTC	CASSMSSGTETQYF
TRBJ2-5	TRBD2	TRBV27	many	TGTGCCAGCAGTCCGTTGGCGGGAGCAGCGGGGACCCAGTACTTC	CASSPLAGAAGTQYF
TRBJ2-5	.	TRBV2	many	TGTGCCAGCAGTGTAGACGGAGGCCAAGAGACCCAGTACTTC	CASSVDGGQETQYF
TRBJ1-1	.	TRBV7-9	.	TGTGCCAGCAGCTTAGTGGCAGGGCCAACCGGGCTAATGAACACTGAAGCTTTCTTT	CASSLVAGPTGLMNTEAFF
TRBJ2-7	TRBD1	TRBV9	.	TGTGCCAGCAGCGTCGGGACAGGGCGTTACGAGCAGTACTTC	CASSVGTGRYEQYF
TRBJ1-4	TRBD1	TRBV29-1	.	TGCAGCGTTCGACGACAGGGGCCTAATGAAAAACTGTTTTTT	CSVRRQGPNEKLFF
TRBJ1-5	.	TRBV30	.	TGTGCCTGGAGTCGTTTAACGAAGCAGCCCCAGCATTTT	CAWSRLTKQPQHF
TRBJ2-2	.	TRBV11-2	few	TGTGCCAGCAGCTCCACGACCGGGGAGCTGTTTTTT	CASSSTTGELFF
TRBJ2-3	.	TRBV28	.	TGTGCCAGCAGTCCCGAGGCTGAGGGGTCAGATACGCAGTATTTT	CASSPEAEGSDTQYF
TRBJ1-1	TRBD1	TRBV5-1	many	TGCGCCAGCAGCAGAAGGACAGGGGGCGAATCTGAAGCTTTCTTT	CASSRRTGGESEAFF
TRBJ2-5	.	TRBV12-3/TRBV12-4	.	TGTGCCAGCAGTTCTTACAGGGAGCCCCAAGAGACCCAGTACTTC	CASSSYREPQETQYF
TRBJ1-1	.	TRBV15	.	TGTGTCACCAGTCGGGACACGGCGGGGACTGAAGCTTCCTTT	CVTSRDTAGTEASF
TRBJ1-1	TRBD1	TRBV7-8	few	TGTGCCAGCAGCCGCGACAGGGTGAACACTGAAGCTTTCTTT	CASSRDRVNTEAFF
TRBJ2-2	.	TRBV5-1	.	TGCGCCAGCAGCGTAGGCAAGACAAACACCGGGGAGCTGTTTTTT	CASSVGKTNTGELFF
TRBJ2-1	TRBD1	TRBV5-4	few	TGTGCCAGCAGCGACCGGGACAGGGGTCTGAATGAGCAGTTCTTC	CASSDRDRGLNEQFF
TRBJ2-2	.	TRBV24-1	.	TGTGCCACCAGTGATACAGGGCCCACCGGGGAGCTGTTTTTT	CATSDTGPTGELFF
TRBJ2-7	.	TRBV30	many	TGTGCCTGGAGTGGCAGGGGCTCCTACGAGCAGTACTTC	CAWSGRGSYEQYF
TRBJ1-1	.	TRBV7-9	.	TGTGCCAGCAGCTCTGACAGTAAGGCAGCTTTCTTT	CASSSDSKAAFF
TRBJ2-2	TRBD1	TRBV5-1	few	TGCGCCAGCAGCGCCGGACAGGGTAACACCGGGGAGCTGTTTTTT	CASSAGQGNTGELFF
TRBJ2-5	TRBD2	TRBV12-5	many	TGTGCTAGTGGTTTGGGCCCTATGGGGGGGATCGAGACCCAGTACTTC	CASGLGPMGGIETQYF
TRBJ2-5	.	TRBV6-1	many	.	CASILDRRKETQYF
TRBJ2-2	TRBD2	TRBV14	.	TGTGCCAGCACATCTTCGGGACTAGCGGACACCGGGGAGCTGTTTTTT	CASTSSGLADTGELFF
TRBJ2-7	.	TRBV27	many	TGTGCCAGCAGTTGGAGCACAGGGAACTACGAGCAGTACTTC	CASSWSTGNYEQYF
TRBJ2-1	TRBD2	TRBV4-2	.	TGTGCCAGCAGCCAAGAAGCGGGACTCTTTTACAATGAGCAGTTCTTC	CASSQEAGLFYNEQFF
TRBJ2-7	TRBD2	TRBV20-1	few	TGCAGTGCTAGAGATGAGCAGCGGGAGTTCAACGAGCAGTACTTC	CSARDEQREFNEQYF
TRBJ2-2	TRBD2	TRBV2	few	TGTGCCAGCAGACGGGAGGGCCAGTCCGGGGAGCTGTTTTTT	CASRREGQSGELFF
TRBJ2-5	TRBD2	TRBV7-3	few	TGTGCCAGCAGCTATACTAGCGGGAGAGGAGAGACCCAGTACTTC	CASSYTSGRGETQYF
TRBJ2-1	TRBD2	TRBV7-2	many	TGTGCCAGCAGCACTGTAGCGGGAGGGCGCAATGAGCAGTTCTTC	CASSTVAGGRNEQFF
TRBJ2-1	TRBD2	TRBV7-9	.	TGTGCCAGCACCTTAACGGGGCTAGCGGGAGGGCGGAGCTCCTACAATGAGCAGTTCTTC	CASTLTGLAGGRSSYNEQFF
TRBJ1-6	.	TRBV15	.	TGTGCCGCCAGCAGAGATAAAGGGGAGGGTAGACCCCTCCACTTT	CAASRDKGEGRPLHF
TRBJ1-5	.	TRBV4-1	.	TGCGCCAGCAGCCAAGTAACACTTGAGACAGCTCGGTTACCCCAGCATTTT	CASSQVTLETARLPQHF
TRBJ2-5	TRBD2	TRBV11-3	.	TGTGCCAGCAGCTTAGGAGGGACTAGCGGCCTAGAGACCCAGTACTTC	CASSLGGTSGLETQYF
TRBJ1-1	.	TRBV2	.	TGTGCCAGCAGTGCACAGGCGTACACTGAAGCTTTCTTT	CASSAQAYTEAFF